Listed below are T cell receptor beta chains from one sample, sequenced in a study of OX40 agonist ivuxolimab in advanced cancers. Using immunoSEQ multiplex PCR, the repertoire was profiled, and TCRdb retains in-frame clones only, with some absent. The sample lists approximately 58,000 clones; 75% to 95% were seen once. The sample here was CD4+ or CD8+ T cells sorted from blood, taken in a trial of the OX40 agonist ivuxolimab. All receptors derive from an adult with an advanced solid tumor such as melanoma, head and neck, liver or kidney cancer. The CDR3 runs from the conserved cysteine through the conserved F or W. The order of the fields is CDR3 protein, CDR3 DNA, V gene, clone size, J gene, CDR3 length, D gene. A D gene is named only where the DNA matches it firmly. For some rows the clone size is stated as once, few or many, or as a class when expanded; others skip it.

CDR3 protein: CASSHFSGRGPVEAFF
CDR3 DNA: TGTGCCAGCAGCCACTTTAGTGGCAGGGGGCCGGTTGAAGCTTTCTTT
V gene: TRBV14
clone size: -
J gene: TRBJ1-1
CDR3 length: 16
D gene: TRBD1

CDR3 protein: CASTQYQVLRAGSTDTQYF
CDR3 DNA: TGTGCCAGTACCCAATACCAGGTTCTGAGGGCCGGGAGCACAGATACGCAGTATTTT
V gene: TRBV19
clone size: -
J gene: TRBJ2-3
CDR3 length: 19
D gene: -

CDR3 protein: CASSGTGGNQPQHF
CDR3 DNA: TGTGCCAGTAGTGGGACAGGTGGAAATCAGCCCCAGCATTTT
V gene: TRBV19
clone size: once
J gene: TRBJ1-5
CDR3 length: 14
D gene: TRBD1

CDR3 protein: CASSLATGGTGAYEQYF
CDR3 DNA: TGTGCCAGCAGCTTAGCTACAGGGGGGACGGGGGCCTACGAGCAGTACTTC
V gene: TRBV11-3
clone size: -
J gene: TRBJ2-7
CDR3 length: 17
D gene: TRBD1

CDR3 protein: CASSNYQGGYGYTF
CDR3 DNA: TGTGCCAGCAGTAACTATCAGGGGGGCTATGGCTACACCTTC
V gene: TRBV6-6
clone size: -
J gene: TRBJ1-2
CDR3 length: 14
D gene: TRBD1

CDR3 protein: CASSRQGSVNEQFF
CDR3 DNA: TGTGCCAGCAGCCGACAGGGCTCGGTAAATGAGCAGTTCTTC
V gene: TRBV5-4
clone size: once
J gene: TRBJ2-1
CDR3 length: 14
D gene: TRBD1

CDR3 protein: CASSLVSANTIYF
CDR3 DNA: TGTGCCAGCAGCTTAGTTTCGGCTAACACCATATATTTT
V gene: TRBV11-2
clone size: -
J gene: TRBJ1-3
CDR3 length: 13
D gene: -

CDR3 protein: CASSRLSGSSYNEQFF
CDR3 DNA: TGTGCCAGCAGCCGACTCAGCGGGAGCTCCTACAATGAGCAGTTCTTC
V gene: TRBV4-2
clone size: -
J gene: TRBJ2-1
CDR3 length: 16
D gene: TRBD2

CDR3 protein: CASSSRQGRTEAFF
CDR3 DNA: TGCGCCAGCAGCTCCAGGCAGGGGCGGACTGAAGCTTTCTTT
V gene: TRBV5-1
clone size: -
J gene: TRBJ1-1
CDR3 length: 14
D gene: -

CDR3 protein: CASTRWGDTDTQYF
CDR3 DNA: TGTGCCAGTACCCGTTGGGGGGACACAGATACGCAGTATTTT
V gene: TRBV19
clone size: -
J gene: TRBJ2-3
CDR3 length: 14
D gene: -

CDR3 protein: CAWSSAKNSPLHF
CDR3 DNA: TGTGCCTGGTCGTCGGCGAAGAATTCACCCCTCCACTTT
V gene: TRBV30
clone size: -
J gene: TRBJ1-6
CDR3 length: 13
D gene: -

CDR3 protein: CASSQGAGANVLTF
CDR3 DNA: TGTGCCAGCAGCCAGGGGGCTGGGGCCAACGTCCTGACTTTC
V gene: TRBV11-1
clone size: -
J gene: TRBJ2-6
CDR3 length: 14
D gene: TRBD1

CDR3 protein: CASSWDRGPYGYTF
CDR3 DNA: TGTGCCAGCAGCTGGGACAGGGGGCCTTATGGCTACACCTTC
V gene: TRBV11-2
clone size: -
J gene: TRBJ1-2
CDR3 length: 14
D gene: TRBD1

CDR3 protein: CASSEAPGETQYF
CDR3 DNA: TGTGCCAGCAGTGAAGCCCCCGGGGAGACCCAGTACTTC
V gene: TRBV2
clone size: -
J gene: TRBJ2-5
CDR3 length: 13
D gene: -

CDR3 protein: CASSSRGRATGNTIYF
CDR3 DNA: TGCGCCAGCAGCTCGAGGGGTAGGGCGACTGGAAACACCATATATTTT
V gene: TRBV4-3
clone size: -
J gene: TRBJ1-3
CDR3 length: 16
D gene: -